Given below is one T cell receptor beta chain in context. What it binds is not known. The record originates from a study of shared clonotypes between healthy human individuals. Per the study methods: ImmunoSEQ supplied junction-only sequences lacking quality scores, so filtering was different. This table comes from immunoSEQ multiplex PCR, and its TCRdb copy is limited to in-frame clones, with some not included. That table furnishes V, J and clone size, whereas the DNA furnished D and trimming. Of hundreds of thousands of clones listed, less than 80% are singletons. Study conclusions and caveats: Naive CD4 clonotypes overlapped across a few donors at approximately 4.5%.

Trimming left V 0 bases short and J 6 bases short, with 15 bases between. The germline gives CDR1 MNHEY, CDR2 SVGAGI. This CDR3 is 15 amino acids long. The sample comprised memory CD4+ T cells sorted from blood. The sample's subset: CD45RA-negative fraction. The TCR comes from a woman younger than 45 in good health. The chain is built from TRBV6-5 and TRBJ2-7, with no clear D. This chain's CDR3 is CASSYSGNHLGEQYF. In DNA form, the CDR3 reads TGTGCCAGCAGTTACTCGGGGAATCACTTAGGCGAGCAGTACTTC.